This T cell receptor (beta chain) was sequenced in a study of blood T cell repertoires in COVID-19. Measured with immunoSEQ multiplex PCR; TCRdb has only the in-frame clones, and not every one. This repertoire shows around 160,000 clones, roughly 80% found once; its top ten account for 7% to 10%. The CDR3 extends over 15 amino acids. V was clipped by 2 bases and J by 1 base, with 12 bases between them. CDR1 and CDR2 from the germline V gene are SEHNR and FQNEAQ (reference sequence). Source material: peripheral blood. This receptor was identified in a human donor with acute or convalescent COVID-19. The donor label of this sample is uncertain. V and J are TRBV7-9 and TRBJ2-7; perhaps TRBD2 as D (5 bases). In DNA form, the CDR3 reads TGTGCCAGCAGCTTATACCGGACGGGATCCTACGAGCAGTACTTC. It translates to CASSLYRTGSYEQYF.